The clone carrying this TCR beta chain appeared a few times. The antigen is undetermined. The method was immunoSEQ multiplex PCR; TCRdb's version includes in-frame clones alone and lacks a portion of them. The table has about 2,500 clones, roughly 26% seen once; the top ten hold roughly a tenth. The entry originates in a study of sequential checkpoint blockade in melanoma. On the study more broadly: Arm A got nivolumab then ipilimumab; arm B the reverse, 1:1. Study outcomes and limitations: Rising tumor T-cell fraction and clonality meant about 30 times likelier benefit.

CDR3 length: 16 residues. The germline V gene encodes CDR1 MNHNS and CDR2 SASEGT. The junction had 9 bases not matched to a gene; V was cut back by 1 base and J by 4 bases. Treatment specified: randomized to nivolumab then ipilimumab (arm A) or the reverse (arm B). V usage is TRBV6-1 and J usage is TRBJ2-7; 8 nucleotides agree with TRBD1. Sequences were derived from tumor tissue (inferred from file names), sampled from a patient given nivolumab and ipilimumab in sequence. The clonotype was recovered from a human donor with melanoma. The CDR3 region has the DNA TGTGCCAGCAGTGAAGTCCAGGGGGCAGCAAGATACGAGCAGTACTTC. Its protein is CASSEVQGAARYEQYF.